Below, 15 T cell receptor beta chains from the same sample are listed, as sequenced in a study of T-cell memory formation after mild COVID-19. TCRdb reanalysed the 5' RACE reads using MiXCR and keeps one entry per CDR3 protein. The table has fewer than 450,000 distinct CDR3 sequences, more than 20% seen once; the top ten hold 7.5% to 10%. Source material: PBMCs or a T cell subset sorted from them (not recorded which). The receptors originated from an adult woman who had mild COVID-19 (a few samples of this study predate the infection). Cell type and time point are not known.

The rearrangement uses TRBV5-1 and TRBJ1-2; no clear D gene. This CDR3 is 16 amino acids long. The germline gives CDR1 SGHRS, CDR2 YFSETQ. The V and J ends lost 3 bases and 2 bases respectively, with 17 bases between them. The CDR3 DNA sequence: TGCGCCAGCAGCTCTGCGAGGAGCGGAATAAACTATGGCTACACCTTC. This codes for CASSSARSGINYGYTF. Complete variable domain (other parts from reference TRBV5-1 and TRBJ1-2): KAGVTQTPRYLIKTRGQQVTLSCSPISGHRSVSWYQQTPGQGLQFLFEYFSETQRNKGNFPGRFSGRQFSNSRSEMNVSTLELGDSALYLCASSSARSGINYGYTFGSGTRLTVV.

This clonotype came up a few times. The chain combines TRBV4-2 with TRBJ2-3; 13 bases match TRBD2. J gave up 4 bases and V 3 bases, and 4 bases lay outside the gene matches. The germline CDR1 and CDR2 sequences are LGHNA and YNFKEQ. This CDR3 is built from 16 residues. This CDR3 is CASSQLLAGGPDTQYF. DNA of the CDR3: TGTGCCAGCAGCCAGTTACTAGCGGGGGGGCCAGATACGCAGTATTTT.

The genes are TRBV25-1 and TRBJ1-5; no reliable D call. The CDR3 contains 15 residues. Looked up from germline, CDR1 is MGHDK and CDR2 is SYGVNS. V lost 0 bases and J 7 bases, leaving 13 bases between the germline ends. Here the CDR3 DNA reads TGTGCCAGCAGTGAATATATAAGACACGACCAGCCCCAGCATTTT. Amino acids: CASSEYIRHDQPQHF.

The chain recombines TRBV7-3 with TRBJ2-7; perhaps TRBD2 as D (5 bases). Germline CDR1 and CDR2: SGHTA and FQGTGA. This CDR3 has 15 amino acids. V lost 2 bases, J lost 0 bases, and 11 bases lay in between. The CDR3 coding sequence is TGTGCCAGCAGCTTAGCCGGGGTCGACTCCTACGAGCAGTACTTC. It is translated as CASSLAGVDSYEQYF.

The rearrangement uses TRBV3-1 and TRBJ2-5, with D perhaps TRBD1 (6 bases). The CDR3 spans 12 residues. The ends were cut back, 9 bases at V and 5 bases at J, with 13 bases in the middle. Per the germline V gene, CDR1 is LGHDT and CDR2 is YNNKEL (reference sequence). The chain's CDR3 is CASGGPRETQYF. The CDR3 DNA sequence: TGTGCCAGTGGGGGCCCCCGGGAGACCCAGTACTTC.

This clonotype was counted between two and nine times. The chain has TRBV6-2 or TRBV6-3 and TRBJ2-5; tentatively, D is TRBD2 (5 bases). The V gene's germline CDR1 is MNHEY and CDR2 SVGEGT. The CDR3 has 13 amino acids. Trimming shortened V by 2 bases and J by 7 bases, and 11 bases separated the two germline ends. The CDR3 sequence: CASSYPFAGTQYF. The CDR3 DNA follows: TGTGCCAGCAGTTACCCGTTCGCGGGGACCCAGTACTTC.

This clonotype was detected only a few times. This sequence joins TRBV5-1 and TRBJ1-3; D is uncertain. Trimming left V 0 bases short and J 4 bases short, with 8 bases between. The CDR3 sequence is 14 residues long. The germline gives CDR1 SGHRS, CDR2 YFSETQ. The CDR3, as DNA: TGCGCCAGCAGCTTGGGGACGACGGGAAACACCATATATTTT. Translating it yields CASSLGTTGNTIYF.

The chain has TRBV19 and TRBJ2-2; TRBD1 or TRBD2 may be the D gene (5 bases each). The CDR3 runs to 13 residues. CDR1 LNHDA and CDR2 SQIVND come from the germline V gene (reference sequence). The ends were cut back, 3 bases at V and 6 bases at J, with 8 bases in the middle. In nucleotides, the CDR3 is TGTGCCAGTAGTATGTGGGGGTCCGGGGAGCTGTTTTTT. Its translation is CASSMWGSGELFF.

The genes are TRBV10-3 and TRBJ2-7, with TRBD1 matching 10 bases. Trimming at V came to 3 bases and at J to 0 bases, leaving 14 bases not matched to a gene. Looked up from germline, CDR1 is ENHRY and CDR2 is SYGVKD. The CDR3 covers 19 residues. The CDR3 DNA follows: TGTGCCATCAGTGACTTTCCGGGACAGGGGTCCTATCTCTCCTACGAGCAGTACTTC. It is translated as CAISDFPGQGSYLSYEQYF.

A single count supports this clonotype. J is TRBJ2-3 and V is TRBV7-2; the D is unclear. CDR3 length: 14 amino acids. Deletions cut 2 bases from V and 4 bases from J, with 10 bases between. Germline CDR1 SGHTA, CDR2 FQGNSA. The CDR3 region is CASSLMAVADTQYF. For the CDR3, the DNA is TGTGCCAGCAGCTTAATGGCCGTGGCAGATACGCAGTATTTT.

The rearrangement links TRBV12-3 or TRBV12-4 to TRBJ2-4, with D possibly being TRBD1 or TRBD2 (5 bases each). V lost 3 bases and J 0 bases, leaving 21 bases between the germline ends. This CDR3 has 19 amino acids. DNA for the CDR3: TGTGCCAGCAGTTTCCCCTTACCGGGGCAGACTTTAGCCAAAAACATTCAGTACTTC. Its protein product is CASSFPLPGQTLAKNIQYF.

This clonotype showed up just a few times. V gene TRBV7-9 combines with J gene TRBJ1-1; D is undetermined. From germline, CDR1 is SEHNR and CDR2 FQNEAQ (reference sequence). CDR3 length: 14 residues. The V end was cut by 1 base, the J end by 3 bases, with 9 bases between. The CDR3 DNA follows: TGTGCCAGCAGCTTAGATTCCGGGCACACTGAAGCTTTCTTT. This encodes CASSLDSGHTEAFF.

The J gene is TRBJ2-3, the V gene TRBV11-2; perhaps TRBD2 as D (6 bases). Trimming removed 4 bases from V and 4 bases from J, with 15 bases in between. Germline CDR1 is SGHAT and CDR2 is FQNNGV. The CDR3 loop spans 15 amino acids. DNA of the CDR3: TGTGCCAGCAGCTCGGCGGGATGGAGCGCAGATACGCAGTATTTT. This gives the protein CASSSAGWSADTQYF.

This clonotype showed up just a few times. The chain joins TRBV29-1 to TRBJ1-1, with 8 bases lining up with TRBD1. Germline V gene lookup returns CDR1 SQVTM and CDR2 ANQGSEA. The ends lost 5 bases at V and 1 base at J; junction bases unmatched: 3. The CDR3 sequence is 13 residues long. The CDR3 region has the DNA TGCAGCGTTTTAGACAGGGGGAACACTGAAGCTTTCTTT. It codes for CSVLDRGNTEAFF.

This clonotype was observed a few times. V usage is TRBV5-5 and J usage is TRBJ1-1, with D uncertain. Germline CDR1 SGHKS, CDR2 YYEKEE (reference sequence). The length of the CDR3 is 15 residues. Trimming took 3 bases from V and 0 from J, leaving 12 bases between them. In DNA form, the CDR3 reads TGTGCCAGCAGCTCCACCCGGAACATGAACACTGAAGCTTTCTTT. As protein: CASSSTRNMNTEAFF.